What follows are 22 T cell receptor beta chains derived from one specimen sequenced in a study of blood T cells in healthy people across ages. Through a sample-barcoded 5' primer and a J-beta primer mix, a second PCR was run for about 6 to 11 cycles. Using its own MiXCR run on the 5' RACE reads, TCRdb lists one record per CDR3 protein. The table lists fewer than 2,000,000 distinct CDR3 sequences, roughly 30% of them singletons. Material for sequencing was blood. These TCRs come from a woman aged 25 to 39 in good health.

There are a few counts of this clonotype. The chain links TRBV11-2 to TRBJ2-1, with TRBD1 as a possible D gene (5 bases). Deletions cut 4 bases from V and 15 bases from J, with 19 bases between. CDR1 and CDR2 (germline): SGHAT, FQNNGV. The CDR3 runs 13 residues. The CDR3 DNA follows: TGTGCCAGCAGCTCTGAAGATACGACAGCAGCGTTCTTC. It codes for CASSSEDTTAAFF.

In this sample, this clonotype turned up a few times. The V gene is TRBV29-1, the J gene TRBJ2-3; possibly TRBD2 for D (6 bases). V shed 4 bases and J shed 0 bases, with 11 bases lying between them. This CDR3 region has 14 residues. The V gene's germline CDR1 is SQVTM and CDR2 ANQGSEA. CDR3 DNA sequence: TGCAGCGTTGCGATAGCGGCGAGCACAGATACGCAGTATTTT. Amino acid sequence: CSVAIAASTDTQYF.

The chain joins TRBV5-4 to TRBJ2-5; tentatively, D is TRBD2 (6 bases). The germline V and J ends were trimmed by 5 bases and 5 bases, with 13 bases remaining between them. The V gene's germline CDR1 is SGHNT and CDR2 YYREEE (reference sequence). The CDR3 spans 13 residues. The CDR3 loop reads CASRVSGGETQYF. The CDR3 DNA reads TGTGCCAGCAGGGTTTCTGGGGGGGAGACCCAGTACTTC. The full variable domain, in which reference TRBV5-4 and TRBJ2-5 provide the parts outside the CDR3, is ETGVTQSPTHLIKTRGQQVTLRCSSQSGHNTVSWYQQALGQGPQFIFQYYREEENGRGNFPPRFSGLQFPNYSSELNVNALELDDSALYLCASRVSGGETQYFGPGTRLLVL.

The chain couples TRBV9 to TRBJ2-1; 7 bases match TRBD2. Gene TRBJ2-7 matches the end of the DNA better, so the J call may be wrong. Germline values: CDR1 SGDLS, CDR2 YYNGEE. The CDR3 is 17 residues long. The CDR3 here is CASSGSLSGNSYNEQYF. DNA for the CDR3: TGTGCCAGCAGCGGGTCCCTGAGCGGGAACTCCTACAATGAGCAGTACTTC.

The CDR3 sequence: CATSDSTASTDTQYF. The CDR3 bases are TGTGCCACCAGTGATTCGACAGCTAGCACAGATACGCAGTATTTT. The chain combines TRBV24-1 with TRBJ2-3, with a tentative D call TRBD1 (5 bases). The CDR3 is made up of 15 amino acids. Germline CDR1 and CDR2: KGHDR and SFDVKD. The ends were cut back, 2 bases at V and 0 bases at J, with 8 bases in the middle.

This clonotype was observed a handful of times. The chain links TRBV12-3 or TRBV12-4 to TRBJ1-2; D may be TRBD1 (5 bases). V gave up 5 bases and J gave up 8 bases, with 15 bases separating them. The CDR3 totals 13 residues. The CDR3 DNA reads TGTGCCAGCAGTCTGGGGCGGTCGGGAGGCTACACCTTC. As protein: CASSLGRSGGYTF.

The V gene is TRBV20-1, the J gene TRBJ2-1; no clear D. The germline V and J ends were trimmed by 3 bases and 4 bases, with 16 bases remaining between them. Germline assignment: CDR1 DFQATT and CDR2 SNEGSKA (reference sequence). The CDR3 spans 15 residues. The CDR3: CSARGAPRNYNEQFF. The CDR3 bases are TGCAGTGCTAGGGGCGCCCCGAGAAATTACAATGAGCAGTTCTTC.

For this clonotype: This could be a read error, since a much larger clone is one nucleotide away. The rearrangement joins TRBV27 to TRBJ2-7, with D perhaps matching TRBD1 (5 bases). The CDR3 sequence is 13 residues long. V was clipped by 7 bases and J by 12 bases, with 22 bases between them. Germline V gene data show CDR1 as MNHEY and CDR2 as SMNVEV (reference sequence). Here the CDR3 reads CASNQLGEETRYF. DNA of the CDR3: TGTGCCAGCAATCAGTTAGGGGAAGAGACCCGGTACTTC.

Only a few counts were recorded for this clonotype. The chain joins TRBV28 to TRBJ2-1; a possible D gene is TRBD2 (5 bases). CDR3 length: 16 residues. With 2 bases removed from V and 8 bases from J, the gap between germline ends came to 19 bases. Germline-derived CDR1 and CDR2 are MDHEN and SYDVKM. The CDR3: CASSLVGSSFKDEQFF. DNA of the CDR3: TGTGCCAGCAGTTTAGTTGGTTCTAGCTTTAAAGATGAGCAGTTCTTC.

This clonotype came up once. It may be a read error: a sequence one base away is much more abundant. The CDR3 sequence is CSARGQLGYKQYF. The CDR3 DNA sequence: TGCAGTGCTAGAGGACAGTTGGGCTACAAGCAGTACTTC. The chain combines TRBV20-1 with TRBJ2-7; tentatively, D is TRBD1 (5 bases). CDR1 is DFQATT and CDR2 is SNEGSKA in the germline V gene (reference sequence). The CDR3 is made up of 13 amino acids.

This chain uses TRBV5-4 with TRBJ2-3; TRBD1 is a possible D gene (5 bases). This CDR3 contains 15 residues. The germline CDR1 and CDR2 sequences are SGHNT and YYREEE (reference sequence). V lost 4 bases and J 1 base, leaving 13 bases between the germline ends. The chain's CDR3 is CASSPRTFGTDTQYF. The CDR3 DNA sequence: TGTGCCAGCAGCCCCCGGACATTCGGCACAGATACGCAGTATTTT.

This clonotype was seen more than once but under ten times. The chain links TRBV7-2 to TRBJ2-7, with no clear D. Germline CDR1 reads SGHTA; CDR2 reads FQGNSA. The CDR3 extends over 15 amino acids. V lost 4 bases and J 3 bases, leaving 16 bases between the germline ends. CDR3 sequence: CASSWSAAPDYEQYF. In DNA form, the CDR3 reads TGTGCCAGCAGCTGGAGTGCGGCGCCGGACTACGAGCAGTACTTC.

CDR3 protein: CASSQNEAGVSYEQYF. The DNA of the CDR3 is TGTGCCAGCAGTCAAAATGAGGCGGGGGTCTCCTACGAGCAGTACTTC. The chain combines TRBV3-1 with TRBJ2-7, with TRBD2 matching 7 bases. CDR3 length: 16 amino acids. The V segment lost 6 bases and the J segment 0 bases; nucleotides outside the gene matches: 11. Germline loops: CDR1 LGHDT, CDR2 YNNKEL (reference sequence).

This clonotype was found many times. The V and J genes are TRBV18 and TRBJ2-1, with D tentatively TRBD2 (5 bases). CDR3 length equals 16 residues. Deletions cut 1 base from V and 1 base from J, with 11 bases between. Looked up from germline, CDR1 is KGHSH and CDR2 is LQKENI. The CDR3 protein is CASSPLDGISYNEQFF. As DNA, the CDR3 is TGTGCCAGCTCACCACTGGACGGGATTTCCTACAATGAGCAGTTCTTC.

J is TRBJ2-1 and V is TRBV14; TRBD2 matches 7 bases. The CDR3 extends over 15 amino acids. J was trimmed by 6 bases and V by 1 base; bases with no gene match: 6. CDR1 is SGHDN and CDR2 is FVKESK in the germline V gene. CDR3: CASSQGPGLVNEQFF. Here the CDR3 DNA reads TGTGCCAGCAGCCAAGGCCCCGGACTAGTCAATGAGCAGTTCTTC.

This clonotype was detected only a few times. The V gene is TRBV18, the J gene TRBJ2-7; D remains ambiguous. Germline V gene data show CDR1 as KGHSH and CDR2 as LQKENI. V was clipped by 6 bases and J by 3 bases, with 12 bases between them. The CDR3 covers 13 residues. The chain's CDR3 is CASSTRANYEQYF. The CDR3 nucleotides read TGTGCCAGCTCCACCCGGGCTAACTACGAGCAGTACTTC.

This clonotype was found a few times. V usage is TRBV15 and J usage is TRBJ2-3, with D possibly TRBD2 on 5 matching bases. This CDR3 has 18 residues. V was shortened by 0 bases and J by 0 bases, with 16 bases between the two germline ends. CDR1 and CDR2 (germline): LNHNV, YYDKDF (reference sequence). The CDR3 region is CATSRDVPGSASTDTQYF. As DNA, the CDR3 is TGTGCCACCAGCAGAGATGTTCCGGGGTCCGCTAGCACAGATACGCAGTATTTT.

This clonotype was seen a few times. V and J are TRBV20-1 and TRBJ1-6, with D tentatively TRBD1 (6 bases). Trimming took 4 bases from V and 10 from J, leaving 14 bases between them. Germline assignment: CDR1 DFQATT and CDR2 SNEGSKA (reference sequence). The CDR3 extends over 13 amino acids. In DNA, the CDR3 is TGCAGTGCTAAAAGGGGGTTTGGGTCACCCCTCCACTTT. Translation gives CSAKRGFGSPLHF.

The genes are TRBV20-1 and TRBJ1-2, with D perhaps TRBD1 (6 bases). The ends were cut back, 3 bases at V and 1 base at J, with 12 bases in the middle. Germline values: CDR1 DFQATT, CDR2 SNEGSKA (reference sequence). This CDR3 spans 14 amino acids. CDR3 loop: CSASQGGLNYGYTF. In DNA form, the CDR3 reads TGCAGTGCTAGCCAAGGGGGTCTTAACTATGGCTACACCTTC.

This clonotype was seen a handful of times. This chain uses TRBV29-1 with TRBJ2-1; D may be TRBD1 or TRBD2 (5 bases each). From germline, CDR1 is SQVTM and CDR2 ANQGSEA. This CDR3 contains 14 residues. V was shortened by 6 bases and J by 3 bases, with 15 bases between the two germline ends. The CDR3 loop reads CSVCRDRYYNEQFF. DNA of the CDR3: TGCAGCGTCTGCCGGGACCGCTACTACAATGAGCAGTTCTTC.

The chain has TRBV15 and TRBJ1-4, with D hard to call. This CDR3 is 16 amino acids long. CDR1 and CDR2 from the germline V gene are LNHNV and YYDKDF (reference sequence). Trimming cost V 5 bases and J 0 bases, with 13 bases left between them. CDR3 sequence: CATSYMQSTTNEKLFF. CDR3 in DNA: TGTGCCACCAGCTATATGCAGAGTACAACTAATGAAAAACTGTTTTTT.

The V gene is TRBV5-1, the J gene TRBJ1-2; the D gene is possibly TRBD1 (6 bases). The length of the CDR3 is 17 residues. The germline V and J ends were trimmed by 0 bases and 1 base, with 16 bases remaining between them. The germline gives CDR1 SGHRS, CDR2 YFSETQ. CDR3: CASSLAVAGGHNYGYTF. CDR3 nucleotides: TGCGCCAGCAGCTTGGCCGTTGCCGGGGGGCATAACTATGGCTACACCTTC.